Presented here are 19 T cell receptor beta chains from one specimen sequenced in a study of blood T cell repertoires in COVID-19. This table comes from immunoSEQ multiplex PCR, and its TCRdb copy is limited to in-frame clones, with some not included. The repertoire includes 200,000 or so clones, 75% to 90% of them detected once, and over 2% sits in the top ten. Sequencing was carried out using PBMCs or T cells enriched from blood (not recorded which). The receptors here all came from a woman between 35 and 50 years old with acute COVID-19.

As to this clone: Other DNA sequences in this specimen translate into the identical CDR3. This rearrangement joins TRBV14 to TRBJ2-5; D is uncertain. CDR1 and CDR2 (germline): SGHDN, FVKESK. Trimming cost V 1 base and J 5 bases, with 5 bases left between them. The CDR3 spans 12 residues. CDR3 sequence: CASSQVRETQYF. As DNA, the CDR3 is TGTGCCAGCAGCCAAGTACGGGAGACCCAGTACTTC.

The chain is built from TRBV5-6 and TRBJ2-5; the match to TRBD2 covers 11 bases. This CDR3 has 17 residues. With 0 bases clipped from V and 5 bases from J, the junction kept 9 bases outside the gene matches. In germline, CDR1 is SGHDT, CDR2 YYEEEE. The CDR3 sequence: CASSLVLAGGMEETQYF. In nucleotides, the CDR3 is TGTGCCAGCAGCTTGGTTCTAGCGGGAGGAATGGAGGAGACCCAGTACTTC.

This clone was counted a single time. The chain joins TRBV2 to TRBJ2-2; 9 nucleotides align to TRBD1. CDR1 and CDR2 from the germline V gene are SNHLY and FYNNEI. CDR3 length equals 15 residues. The trim removed 6 bases at V and 7 bases at J, leaving 9 bases unmatched. The CDR3 nucleotides read TGTGCCAGCAGCGGGACAGGGAGGATGGTCGGGGAGCTGTTTTTT. It translates to CASSGTGRMVGELFF.

This clone was seen a few times. The chain couples TRBV7-2 to TRBJ2-3; TRBD2 matches 8 bases. The CDR3 is made up of 17 amino acids. The J segment lost 4 bases and the V segment lost 5 bases, leaving 14 bases of the junction unmatched. Germline V gene lookup returns CDR1 SGHTA and CDR2 FQGNSA. In nucleotides, the CDR3 is TGTGCCAGCAGCCAAAGACCCCCGGGACTAGGACCAGATACGCAGTATTTT. Residues: CASSQRPPGLGPDTQYF. The variable domain in full, with the rest retrieved from reference TRBV7-2 and TRBJ2-3, is GAGVSQSPSNKVTEKGKDVELRCDPISGHTALYWYRQSLGQGLEFLIYFQGNSAPDKSGLPSDRFSAERTGGSVSTLTIQRTQQEDSAVYLCASSQRPPGLGPDTQYFGPGTRLTVL.

The rearrangement links TRBV9 to TRBJ1-1; 7 bases fit TRBD1. The V gene end was trimmed by 4 bases and the J gene end by 0 bases; junction bases not matched to a gene: 3. CDR3 size: 14 residues. CDR1 is SGDLS and CDR2 is YYNGEE in the germline V gene. DNA of the CDR3: TGTGCCAGCAGCCTAGGGACAGTGAACACTGAAGCTTTCTTT. Translating gives CASSLGTVNTEAFF.

This CDR3 reads CASSQRPGELFF. CDR3 sequence (DNA): TGTGCCAGCAGTCAGAGGCCCGGGGAGCTGTTTTTT. V and J are TRBV6-2 or TRBV6-3 and TRBJ2-2; D unclear. This CDR3 has 12 amino acids. Trimming removed 5 bases from V and 6 bases from J, with 7 bases in between. CDR1 and CDR2 from the germline V gene are MNHEY and SVGEGT.

DNA of the CDR3: TGTGCCAGCAGTTCTCAGACAGGGCCTGGGGAACTGTTTTTT. Translated: CASSSQTGPGELFF. This chain connects TRBV28 to TRBJ1-4; 7 bases align to TRBD1. J gave up 12 bases and V 4 bases, and 11 bases lay outside the gene matches. The CDR3 is 14 amino acids. Germline V gene data show CDR1 as MDHEN and CDR2 as SYDVKM.

The V call is TRBV6-5, the J call TRBJ1-2, with 7 bases aligning to TRBD1. Germline V gene data show CDR1 as MNHEY and CDR2 as SVGAGI. This CDR3 comprises 14 residues. The junction had 7 bases not matched to a gene; V was cut back by 5 bases and J by 4 bases. CDR3 DNA: TGTGCCAGCAGTATGGGACAGTCATTCTATGGCTACACCTTC. It specifies CASSMGQSFYGYTF.

The CDR3 DNA sequence: TGTGCCAGCAGGGACAGGGGGCGCGACACTGAAGCTTTCTTT. This gives the protein CASRDRGRDTEAFF. The chain carries TRBV7-9 and TRBJ1-1; 11 bases are shared with TRBD1. Trimming took 6 bases from V and 3 from J; bases not matched to a gene: 3. Germline CDR1 is SEHNR and CDR2 is FQNEAQ (reference sequence). This CDR3 has 14 amino acids.

The chain employs TRBV29-1 and TRBJ1-1; TRBD1 might be the D (5 bases). Germline V gene sequence: CDR1 SQVTM, CDR2 ANQGSEA. V was cut by 1 base and J by 3 bases, with 6 bases left in between. CDR3 length: 12 amino acids. The CDR3 loop is CSVEAGDTEAFF. CDR3 DNA: TGCAGCGTTGAAGCGGGGGACACTGAAGCTTTCTTT.

V usage is TRBV5-1 and J usage is TRBJ1-3; 11 bases map to TRBD1. Per germline, CDR1 SGHRS and CDR2 YFSETQ. The CDR3 covers 17 residues. Trimming took 3 bases from V and 2 from J; bases not matched to a gene: 7. The chain's CDR3 is CASSYGDRGSTGNTIYF. The CDR3 DNA is TGCGCCAGCAGCTATGGGGACAGGGGGTCGACTGGAAACACCATATATTTT.

The V and J genes are TRBV7-2 and TRBJ2-7; no firm D call. Germline CDR1 and CDR2: SGHTA and FQGNSA. V gave up 0 bases and J gave up 10 bases, with 10 bases separating them. The CDR3 spans 12 residues. Here the CDR3 reads CASSLALGSQYF. In nucleotides, the CDR3 is TGTGCCAGCAGCTTAGCGTTGGGTAGCCAGTACTTC. Drawing the rest from reference TRBV7-2 and TRBJ2-7, the complete variable domain is GAGVSQSPSNKVTEKGKDVELRCDPISGHTALYWYRQSLGQGLEFLIYFQGNSAPDKSGLPSDRFSAERTGGSVSTLTIQRTQQEDSAVYLCASSLALGSQYFGPGTRLTVT.

In nucleotides, the CDR3 is TGTGCCAGCAGTTTAGGGGACAGAACTAATGAAAAACTGTTTTTT. Amino acids: CASSLGDRTNEKLFF. The chain carries TRBV28 and TRBJ1-4, with 7 bases that match TRBD1. V gave up 2 bases and J gave up 1 base; unmatched junction bases: 1. The CDR3 covers 15 residues. The germline V gene encodes CDR1 MDHEN and CDR2 SYDVKM.

The chain recombines TRBV7-3 with TRBJ2-6, with 8 bases lining up with TRBD1. The CDR3 spans 15 residues. The V gene end was trimmed by 6 bases and the J gene end by 2 bases; junction bases not matched to a gene: 3. Germline loops: CDR1 SGHTA, CDR2 FQGTGA. As DNA, the CDR3 is TGTGCCAGCAGGTCAGGGGGCACTGGGGCCAACGTCCTGACTTTC. Its protein product is CASRSGGTGANVLTF.

This chain joins TRBV19 and TRBJ2-1, with D maybe TRBD1 (5 bases). V lost 4 bases and J 0 bases, leaving 10 bases between the germline ends. This CDR3 has 15 residues. The germline gives CDR1 LNHDA, CDR2 SQIVND (reference sequence). The CDR3 loop is CASSTQGGSYNEQFF. In DNA form, the CDR3 reads TGTGCCAGTAGTACCCAGGGTGGCTCCTACAATGAGCAGTTCTTC.

The chain employs TRBV3-1 (or the pseudogene TRBV3-2) and TRBJ2-1; 7 bases align to TRBD2. The CDR3 length is 16 residues. The germline V gene has CDR1 LGHDT and CDR2 YNNKEL (reference sequence). The trim removed 3 bases at V and 6 bases at J, leaving 11 bases unmatched. The CDR3 bases are TGTGCCAGCAGCCAGATGGTGGGCGGGAGCTCCAATGAGCAGTTCTTC. Translation: CASSQMVGGSSNEQFF.

The rearrangement uses TRBV19 and TRBJ2-1, with 12 bases that match TRBD2. In germline, CDR1 is LNHDA, CDR2 SQIVND (reference sequence). The CDR3 consists of 17 residues. V lost 1 base, J lost 4 bases, and 5 bases stayed unmatched. The CDR3 DNA follows: TGTGCCAGTAGTATAGGAGCTAGCGGGGGGGCGTACAATGAGCAGTTCTTC. This encodes CASSIGASGGAYNEQFF.

The DNA for the CDR3 is TGTGCCAGCAGCCACAGGGCAGATACGCAGTATTTT. Residues: CASSHRADTQYF. The gene calls are TRBV28 and TRBJ2-3, with D perhaps matching TRBD1 (6 bases). The length of the CDR3 is 12 residues. Trimming took off 6 bases at V and 4 bases at J, with 8 bases between the two ends. The V gene's germline CDR1 is MDHEN and CDR2 SYDVKM.

The chain has TRBV2 and TRBJ1-1; 7 bases align to TRBD1. The CDR3 sequence is 13 residues long. CDR1 and CDR2 (germline): SNHLY, FYNNEI. With V trimmed by 7 bases and J by 0 bases, 2 bases remained unmatched. The CDR3 DNA reads as TGTGCCAGCATGGGACAGATGAACACTGAAGCTTTCTTT. Residues: CASMGQMNTEAFF. Looking up the rest from reference TRBV2 and TRBJ1-1 gives the full variable domain: EPEVTQTPSHQVTQMGQEVILRCVPISNHLYFYWYRQILGQKVEFLVSFYNNEISEKSEIFDDQFSVERPDGSNFTLKIRSTKLEDSAMYFCASMGQMNTEAFFGQGTRLTVV.